This T cell receptor beta chain was documented in a study of somatic mutations in cytotoxic T cells in rheumatoid arthritis. On this clone itself: As yet, its antigen is unknown.

The CDR3 contains 16 residues. Germline CDR1 LGHNA, CDR2 YNFKEQ. With 0 bases clipped from V and 0 bases from J, the junction kept 3 bases outside the gene matches. Broader study findings: Levels of CD8+ T-cell clonality in rheumatoid arthritis patients were statistically indistinguishable from those seen in age-matched healthy controls, with no significant difference. Nobody knew which antigens the expanded CD8+ clones targeted. About an eighth of the roughly 60 patients had a largest CD8+ clone above 20% of CD8+ cells.

Study processing details: Patient-derived CD8+ clones with a size above 1% showed rare matches to published virus-specific TCRB sequences. The data were produced by immunoSEQ multiplex PCR, yet TCRdb's version contains in-frame clones alone and is incomplete. That table gives V, J and clone size, and the DNA gave D and trimming. The sample has thousands of clones, 87% seen once; the top ten hold roughly 17%. The sequenced material came from CD8+ T cells sorted from blood. The rearrangement links TRBV4-2 to TRBJ1-1; 8 positions match TRBD1. The source is a man aged 40-49 years with rheumatoid arthritis. The CDR3 spells CASSQEQGGMNTEAFF. Here the CDR3 DNA reads TGTGCCAGCAGCCAAGAACAGGGGGGTATGAACACTGAAGCTTTCTTT.